These 20 T cell receptor beta chains share one sample of origin, sequenced in a study of breast tumors, draining lymph nodes, adjacent tissues. One entry per CDR3 protein results from TCRdb running MiXCR on the multiplex PCR reads. The profile covers 70,000 to 85,000 distinct CDR3 sequences, with around 20% appearing a single time and about 2.4% taken by the ten largest. Samples came from axillary lymph nodes draining the breast cancer. What was sequenced was axillary lymph node tissue. These receptors were obtained from a female donor with breast cancer. Some clones in this sample may be carry-over from other donors' samples.

About this clonotype itself: A much larger clone sits a single nucleotide away, making a read error possible. The chain recombines TRBV19 with TRBJ2-1; the match to TRBD2 covers 7 bases. The CDR3 length is 15 residues. Germline CDR1 reads LNHDA; CDR2 reads SQIVND (reference sequence). The V gene end was trimmed by 5 bases and the J gene end by 0 bases; junction bases not matched to a gene: 4. The CDR3 DNA is TGTGCCAGTAGTGTAGCGGGCAGCTCCTACAATGAGCAGTTCTTC. Its protein product is CASSVAGSSYNEQFF.

Turning to this clonotype: A junction boundary mismatches the germline segment, possibly from a read error. V and J are TRBV18 and TRBJ2-3; D uncertain. The germline V gene has CDR1 KGHSH and CDR2 LQKENI. The CDR3 has 12 amino acids. In DNA form, the CDR3 reads TGTGCCAACTCACCGGGCACAGATACGCAGTATTTT. Amino acid sequence: CANSPGTDTQYF.

At least ten counts were recorded for this clonotype. The chain links TRBV7-9 to TRBJ2-6; a weak D match, TRBD2 (7 bases). The germline CDR1 and CDR2 sequences are SEHNR and FQNEAQ (reference sequence). CDR3 length equals 17 residues. V lost 2 bases and J 0 bases, leaving 11 bases between the germline ends. The DNA for the CDR3 is TGTGCCAGCAGCTTAAGGGGGGGAGCCTCTGGGGCCAACGTCCTGACTTTC. It encodes CASSLRGGASGANVLTF. Complete variable domain (other parts from reference TRBV7-9 and TRBJ2-6): DTGVSQNPRHKITKRGQNVTFRCDPISEHNRLYWYRQTLGQGPEFLTYFQNEAQLEKSRLLSDRFSAERPKGSFSTLEIQRTEQGDSAMYLCASSLRGGASGANVLTFGAGSRLTVL.

This clonotype came up many times. The chain carries TRBV3-1 and TRBJ2-7; D is tentatively TRBD1 or TRBD2 (5 bases each). Germline V gives CDR1 LGHDT, CDR2 YNNKEL (reference sequence). This CDR3 is 13 amino acids long. Trimming took off 1 base at V and 3 bases at J, with 7 bases between the two ends. CDR3 nucleotide sequence: TGTGCCAGCAGCCAAGGGGGGAACTACGAGCAGTACTTC. It codes for CASSQGGNYEQYF.

This clonotype showed up just a few times. This chain links TRBV9 with TRBJ1-5; no firm D call. The CDR3 runs to 15 residues. V was pared by 4 bases and J by 7 bases, with 18 bases between. Germline-derived CDR1 and CDR2 are SGDLS and YYNGEE. DNA of the CDR3: TGTGCCAGCAGCCCTAGTCCCCACAGCCACCAGCCCCAGCATTTT. Protein sequence: CASSPSPHSHQPQHF.

This clonotype showed up many times. The rearrangement uses TRBV9 and TRBJ2-1, with TRBD2 matching over 14 bases. Germline CDR1 is SGDLS and CDR2 is YYNGEE. The CDR3 sequence is 16 residues long. Trimming removed 3 bases from V and 10 bases from J; junction bases left unmatched: 9. Written as DNA, the CDR3 is TGTGCCAGCAGCGCCGGGGGACTAGCGGGAGAAGGAGAGCAGTTCTTC. This gives the protein CASSAGGLAGEGEQFF.

This clonotype appeared a single time. This may be a read error, as it is one base from a much larger clone. The CDR3 is CASSSSIYEQFF. The CDR3 DNA is TGTGCCAGCAGTTCATCCATCTATGAGCAGTTCTTC. The chain employs TRBV12-3 or TRBV12-4 and TRBJ2-1; the D is unclear. CDR3 length: 12 residues. V lost 4 bases and J 8 bases, leaving 9 bases between the germline ends.

At least ten counts were recorded for this clonotype. This CDR3 is CASSHSYEQYF. The CDR3 DNA reads as TGTGCCAGCAGCCATAGCTACGAGCAGTACTTC. The chain carries TRBV3-1 and TRBJ2-7, with D unclear. Trimming left V 3 bases short and J 3 bases short, with 3 bases between. This CDR3 has 11 residues. The germline CDR1 and CDR2 sequences are LGHDT and YNNKEL (reference sequence).

In its sample, this clonotype was seen many times. V and J are TRBV7-9 and TRBJ2-1; D remains ambiguous. Trimming removed 0 bases from V and 9 bases from J, with 27 bases in between. Germline CDR1 is SEHNR and CDR2 is FQNEAQ (reference sequence). This CDR3 is built from 19 residues. Here the CDR3 reads CASSLAAVRSILPVGEQFF. The CDR3 DNA reads TGTGCCAGCAGCTTAGCGGCAGTCAGATCTATTTTGCCGGTTGGTGAGCAGTTCTTC.

The rearrangement links TRBV28 to TRBJ1-6; 8 bases fit TRBD1. Germline lookup yields CDR1 MDHEN and CDR2 SYDVKM. V was clipped by 8 bases and J by 8 bases; unmatched bases: 11. CDR3 length equals 15 residues. CDR3 amino acids: CASSPTTGADSPLHF. The CDR3 bases are TGTGCCAGCTCGCCAACGACAGGGGCCGATTCACCCCTCCACTTT. The whole variable domain, remainder taken from reference TRBV28 and TRBJ1-6, is DVKVTQSSRYLVKRTGEKVFLECVQDMDHENMFWYRQDPGLGLRLIYFSYDVKMKEKGDIPEGYSVSREKKERFSLILESASTNQTSMYLCASSPTTGADSPLHFGNGTRLTVT.

This clonotype was seen many times. The CDR3 bases are TGCGCCAGCAGCTTGGTTCCCCACCGCGAGCAGTACTTC. Amino acids: CASSLVPHREQYF. V usage is TRBV5-1 and J usage is TRBJ2-7; no firm D call. With 0 bases removed from V and 6 bases from J, the gap between germline ends came to 10 bases. The germline gives CDR1 SGHRS, CDR2 YFSETQ. This CDR3 has 13 amino acids.

This chain joins TRBV6-2 or TRBV6-3 and TRBJ2-1, with D perhaps TRBD1 or TRBD2 (5 bases each). V shed 3 bases and J shed 6 bases, with 12 bases lying between them. The CDR3 is 14 amino acids. CDR1 is MNHEY and CDR2 is SVGEGT in the germline V gene. The CDR3 DNA sequence: TGTGCCAGCAGTTATATTGAGGGGATCAATGAGCAGTTCTTC. Its translation is CASSYIEGINEQFF.

Remarks on this clonotype: A clone one base away is much larger, so this may be a read error. Because the CDR3 is missing its conserved closing phenylalanine or tryptophan, this is likely a read error. The V call is TRBV11-3, the J call TRBJ2-5; TRBD2 is a possible D gene (5 bases). This CDR3 has 15 amino acids. The V end lost 1 base, the J end lost 2 bases, and 11 bases lay between the germline ends. Germline V gene lookup returns CDR1 SGHNT and CDR2 YENEEA. The CDR3 DNA is TGTGCCAGCAGCTTAGCAGCGGCCAAGCAAGAGACCCAGTACCTC. Protein product: CASSLAAAKQETQYL.

This chain uses TRBV28 with TRBJ2-7; 7 bases fit TRBD1. With V trimmed by 6 bases and J by 3 bases, 8 bases remained unmatched. The length of the CDR3 is 14 residues. Germline V gene sequence: CDR1 MDHEN, CDR2 SYDVKM. The CDR3 bases are TGTGCCAGCAGACCTCAGGGGGTTGTCTACGAGCAGTACTTC. It encodes CASRPQGVVYEQYF.

The chain uses TRBV28 and TRBJ2-3; D gene ambiguous. The CDR3 is made up of 13 amino acids. V dropped 7 bases and J dropped 4 bases, with 12 bases sitting between them. The germline CDR1 and CDR2 sequences are MDHEN and SYDVKM. CDR3 coding DNA: TGTGCCAGCATGGACCCGGCGTCAGATACGCAGTATTTT. It translates to CASMDPASDTQYF.

This clonotype was seen ten or more times. The chain has TRBV7-9 and TRBJ2-1, with 9 bases that match TRBD2. Unmatched junction bases numbered 4, after V lost 3 bases and J lost 10 bases. CDR1 SEHNR and CDR2 FQNEAQ come from the germline V gene (reference sequence). The CDR3 is 13 amino acids. This chain's CDR3 is CASSFNLAGEQFF. The CDR3 nucleotides read TGTGCCAGCAGCTTTAATCTAGCGGGAGAGCAGTTCTTC.

This clonotype was detected ten times or more. V is TRBV10-3 and J is TRBJ2-3; 7 nucleotides agree with TRBD1. Unmatched junction bases numbered 9, after V lost 3 bases and J lost 6 bases. The CDR3 has 15 residues. CDR1 is ENHRY and CDR2 is SYGVKD in the germline V gene. The CDR3 is CAISESQGILDTQYF. Here the CDR3 DNA reads TGTGCCATCAGTGAATCACAGGGGATTCTCGATACGCAGTATTTT.

This clonotype showed up many times. V is TRBV7-9 and J is TRBJ2-5, with 11 bases that match TRBD2. The J segment lost 4 bases and the V segment lost 5 bases, leaving 6 bases of the junction unmatched. The CDR3 contains 15 residues. CDR1 is SEHNR, CDR2 FQNEAQ, per germline (reference sequence). The CDR3 loop is CASSPLAGGGETQYF. In DNA form, the CDR3 reads TGTGCCAGCAGCCCTCTAGCGGGAGGAGGAGAGACCCAGTACTTC.

In its sample, this clonotype was seen many times. The gene calls are TRBV6-1 and TRBJ1-5; unclear D gene. Trimming took off 1 base at V and 3 bases at J, with 7 bases between the two ends. Germline CDR1 reads MNHNS; CDR2 reads SASEGT. The CDR3 runs to 14 residues. CDR3 nucleotide sequence: TGTGCCAGCAGTGAAGGGCAGAACAATCAGCCCCAGCATTTT. It encodes CASSEGQNNQPQHF.

This clonotype was seen a handful of times. A much larger clone differs by one base, so this may be a read error. The rearrangement joins TRBV11-2 to TRBJ2-5; D uncertain. Germline V CDR1 and CDR2: SGHAT, FQNNGV. Trimming shortened V by 8 bases and J by 5 bases, and 12 bases separated the two germline ends. CDR3 length: 12 amino acids. This CDR3 is CASGDNWETQYF. DNA of the CDR3: TGTGCCAGCGGCGATAATTGGGAGACCCAGTACTTC. The entire variable domain, with the rest obtained from reference TRBV11-2 and TRBJ2-5, is as follows: EAGVAQSPRYKIIEKRQSVAFWCNPISGHATLYWYQQILGQGPKLLIQFQNNGVVDDSQLPKDRFSAERLKGVDSTLKIQPAKLEDSAVYLCASGDNWETQYFGPGTRLLVL.